This T cell receptor beta chain was sequenced in a study of T-cell reconstitution after alpha-beta-depleted transplantation in children. A remark on this clonotype: The antigen remains undetermined.

The TCRbeta library incorporated unique molecular identifiers. MiXCR, applied by TCRdb to the PCR reads, yields one record per CDR3 protein. The sample carries around 25,000 distinct CDR3 sequences, about 18% recorded once. The CDR3 is made up of 13 amino acids. V dropped 3 bases and J dropped 8 bases, with 13 bases sitting between them. Study-wide findings and caveats: Surviving recipient T cells and intrathymic progenitors accounted for some patients' high TCRbeta diversity at day 60. Several hundred rapidly expanded clones from non-depleted graft cells reportedly supplied alpha-beta T cells about two months post-transplant. One year post-transplant, T-cell counts and diversity were largely derived from T cells produced anew.

This sequence originates from a male patient between 2 and 9 years old who had a stem cell transplant for acute lymphoblastic leukemia, so the T cells may come from the graft donor. The chain recombines TRBV12-3 or TRBV12-4 with TRBJ1-2, with D perhaps TRBD1 (5 bases). The sequences come from PBMCs, mostly from graft donor cells, collected 60 days after TCRalphabeta/CD19-depleted stem cell transplant. In DNA form, the CDR3 reads TGTGCCAGCAGTTTGGGGCCTCGAAAGGGCTACACCTTC. Translation gives CASSLGPRKGYTF.